Shown below are 14 T cell receptor beta chains from a single sample sequenced in a study of monozygotic twins with inflammatory bowel disease. For each CDR3 protein, TCRdb gives one entry from its re-call of the 5' RACE reads, without DNA. The repertoire shows fewer than 550,000 distinct CDR3 sequences; the top ten hold 2% to 2.5%. Sequencing used blood. These receptors all stem from a human donor with ulcerative colitis or Crohn's disease, or a healthy co-twin of an affected twin (not recorded which).

The chain uses TRBV4-3 and TRBJ1-1; TCRdb gives TRBD1 as the D gene, but with no DNA this cannot be confirmed. CDR3 length equals 15 residues. Germline V CDR1 and CDR2: LGHNA, YSLEER. CDR3 in amino acids: CASSHGQFQNTEAFF.

This CDR3 is CASSLLPAGGGETQYF. The V gene is TRBV7-2, the J gene TRBJ2-5; TCRdb outputs TRBD2, but without DNA this stays unchecked. Germline values: CDR1 SGHTA, CDR2 FQGNSA. The CDR3 runs 16 residues.

This rearrangement joins TRBV5-1 to TRBJ2-3. The CDR3 extends over 14 amino acids. CDR1 SGHRS and CDR2 YFSETQ come from the germline V gene. The CDR3 sequence: CASSPGYSTDTQYF.

The chain combines TRBV6-1 with TRBJ1-4; TCRdb's D call of TRBD1 is untestable without DNA. CDR1 and CDR2 (germline): MNHNS, SASEGT. This CDR3 comprises 15 residues. CDR3 loop: CASSLQGRRGEKLFF.

The chain has TRBV20-1 and TRBJ1-1; TCRdb reports TRBD1, a call that lacks DNA to check it against. Per germline, CDR1 DFQATT and CDR2 SNEGSKA (reference sequence). The CDR3 runs 15 residues. This chain's CDR3 is CTPLGTGGPNTEAFF.

This rearrangement joins TRBV5-1 to TRBJ2-7; checking the TCRdb D call of TRBD2 is not possible without DNA. The CDR3 has 17 residues. The germline gives CDR1 SGHRS, CDR2 YFSETQ. CDR3 in amino acids: CASSLGWGLAGLYEQYF. Supplemented by reference TRBV5-1 and TRBJ2-7, the full variable domain reads KAGVTQTPRYLIKTRGQQVTLSCSPISGHRSVSWYQQTPGQGLQFLFEYFSETQRNKGNFPGRFSGRQFSNSRSEMNVSTLELGDSALYLCASSLGWGLAGLYEQYFGPGTRLTVT.

The chain is built from TRBV6-6 and TRBJ1-3. The CDR3 is 12 residues long. Germline assignment: CDR1 MNHNY and CDR2 SVGAGI (reference sequence). The CDR3 is CASSSGGNTIYF.

J is TRBJ2-1 and V is TRBV5-1; the D gene TCRdb calls, TRBD1, cannot be checked with no DNA. In germline, CDR1 is SGHRS, CDR2 YFSETQ. This CDR3 has 18 residues. The CDR3: CASTEAALHRGAGREQFF.

The J gene is TRBJ2-2, the V gene TRBV7-8. The CDR3 covers 11 residues. In germline, CDR1 is SGHVS, CDR2 FQNEAQ. The CDR3 here is CASSWAGELFF.

The rearrangement uses TRBV7-9 and TRBJ2-2; the D gene TCRdb calls, TRBD2, cannot be checked with no DNA. This CDR3 is 13 amino acids long. Germline CDR1 SEHNR, CDR2 FQNEAQ (reference sequence). The CDR3 here is CASSFYSGGELFF. The complete variable domain, with remaining parts taken from reference TRBV7-9 and TRBJ2-2, reads DTGVSQNPRHKITKRGQNVTFRCDPISEHNRLYWYRQTLGQGPEFLTYFQNEAQLEKSRLLSDRFSAERPKGSFSTLEIQRTEQGDSAMYLCASSFYSGGELFFGEGSRLTVL.

The V and J genes are TRBV20-1 and TRBJ2-5; absent DNA, TCRdb's TRBD2 call cannot be checked. The CDR3 is 15 residues long. Germline V CDR1 and CDR2: DFQATT, SNEGSKA (reference sequence). The CDR3 sequence is CSARDERRGGETQYF.

The rearrangement links TRBV3-1 to TRBJ2-4; there is no DNA to check the TCRdb D call of TRBD2. This CDR3 contains 17 residues. Germline CDR1 is LGHDT and CDR2 is YNNKEL (reference sequence). The chain's CDR3 is CASSQVWAGTAKNIQYF.

The V call is TRBV7-2, the J call TRBJ2-5; TCRdb's D call, TRBD1, is unchecked because there is no DNA. The CDR3 is made up of 15 amino acids. The V gene's germline CDR1 is SGHTA and CDR2 FQGNSA. The CDR3 loop reads CASSLGGGGQETQYF.

The chain recombines TRBV5-5 with TRBJ2-4; TCRdb lists TRBD2, though no DNA is available to test this call. Germline assignment: CDR1 SGHKS and CDR2 YYEKEE (reference sequence). The CDR3 totals 18 residues. CDR3 amino acids: CASSLEITSGGFRNIQYF.